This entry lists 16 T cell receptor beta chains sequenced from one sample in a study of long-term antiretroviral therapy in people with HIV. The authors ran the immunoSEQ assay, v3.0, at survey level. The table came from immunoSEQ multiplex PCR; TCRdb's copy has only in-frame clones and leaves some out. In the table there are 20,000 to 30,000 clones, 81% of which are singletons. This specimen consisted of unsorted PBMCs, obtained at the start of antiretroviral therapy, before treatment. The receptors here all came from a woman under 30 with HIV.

The CDR3 bases are TGTGCCAGCAGTCTCCTCCCAGGGGCCACTGAAGCTTTCTTT. Translated, it gives CASSLLPGATEAFF. This chain uses TRBV28 with TRBJ1-1, with D possibly being TRBD1 (6 bases). There are 14 residues in the CDR3. Germline assignment: CDR1 MDHEN and CDR2 SYDVKM. Trimming left V 5 bases short and J 4 bases short, with 14 bases between.

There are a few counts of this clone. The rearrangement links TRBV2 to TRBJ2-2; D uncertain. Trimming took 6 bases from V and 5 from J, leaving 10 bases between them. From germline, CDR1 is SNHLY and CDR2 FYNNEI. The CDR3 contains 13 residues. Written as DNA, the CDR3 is TGTGCCAGCAGGAACACACTGACCGGGGAGCTGTTTTTT. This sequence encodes CASRNTLTGELFF.

The CDR3 region is CASSLLAGAPLEQYF. DNA of the CDR3: TGTGCCAGCAGTTTACTAGCGGGAGCGCCCCTCGAGCAGTACTTC. J is TRBJ2-7 and V is TRBV28; TRBD2 matches 10 bases. The V gene end was trimmed by 2 bases and the J gene end by 6 bases; junction bases not matched to a gene: 7. The germline CDR1 and CDR2 sequences are MDHEN and SYDVKM. The CDR3 totals 15 residues. Complete variable domain (other parts from reference TRBV28 and TRBJ2-7): DVKVTQSSRYLVKRTGEKVFLECVQDMDHENMFWYRQDPGLGLRLIYFSYDVKMKEKGDIPEGYSVSREKKERFSLILESASTNQTSMYLCASSLLAGAPLEQYFGPGTRLTVT.

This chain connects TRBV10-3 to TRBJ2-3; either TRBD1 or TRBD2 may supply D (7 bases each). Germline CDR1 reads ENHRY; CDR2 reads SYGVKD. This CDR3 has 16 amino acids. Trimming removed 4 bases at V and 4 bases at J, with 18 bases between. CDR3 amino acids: CAISGNRGGSPDTQYF. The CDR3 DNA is TGTGCCATCAGTGGAAACAGGGGAGGGAGCCCAGATACGCAGTATTTT.

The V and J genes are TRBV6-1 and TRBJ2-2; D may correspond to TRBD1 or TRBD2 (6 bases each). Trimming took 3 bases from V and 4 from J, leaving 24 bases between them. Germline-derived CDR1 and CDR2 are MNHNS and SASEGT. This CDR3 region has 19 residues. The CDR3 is CASSEVRRGIREFTGELFF. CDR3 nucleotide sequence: TGTGCCAGCAGTGAGGTACGCAGGGGTATTCGGGAGTTCACCGGGGAGCTGTTTTTT.

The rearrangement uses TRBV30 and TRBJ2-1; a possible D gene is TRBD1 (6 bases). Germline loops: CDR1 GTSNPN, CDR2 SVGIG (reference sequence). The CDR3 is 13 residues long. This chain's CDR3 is CARSRGERNEQFF. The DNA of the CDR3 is TGTGCTAGGAGCAGGGGAGAGAGGAATGAGCAGTTCTTC.

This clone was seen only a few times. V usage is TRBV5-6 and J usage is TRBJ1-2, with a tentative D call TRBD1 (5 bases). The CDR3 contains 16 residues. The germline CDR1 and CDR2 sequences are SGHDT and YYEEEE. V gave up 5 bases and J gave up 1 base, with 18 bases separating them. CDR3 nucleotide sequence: TGTGCCAGCAGACCGGCAAGGACATATGATAACTATGGCTACACCTTC. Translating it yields CASRPARTYDNYGYTF.

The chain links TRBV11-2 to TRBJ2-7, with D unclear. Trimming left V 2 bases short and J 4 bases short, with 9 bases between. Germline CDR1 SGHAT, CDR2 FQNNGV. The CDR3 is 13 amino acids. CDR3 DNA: TGTGCCAGCAGCTTATCACTATCTTACGAGCAGTACTTC. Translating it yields CASSLSLSYEQYF.

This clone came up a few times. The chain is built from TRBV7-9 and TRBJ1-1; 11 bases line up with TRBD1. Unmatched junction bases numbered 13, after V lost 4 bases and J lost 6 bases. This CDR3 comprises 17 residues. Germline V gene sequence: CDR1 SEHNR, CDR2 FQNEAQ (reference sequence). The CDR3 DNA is TGTGCCAGCAGCTACCAACCGGGACAGGGGGAGGAGGCTGAAGCTTTCTTT. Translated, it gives CASSYQPGQGEEAEAFF.

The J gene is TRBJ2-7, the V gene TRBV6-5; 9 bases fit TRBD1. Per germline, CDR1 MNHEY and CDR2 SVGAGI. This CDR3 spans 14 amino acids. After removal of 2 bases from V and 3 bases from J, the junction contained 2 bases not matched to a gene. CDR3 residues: CASSYTGQGYEQYF. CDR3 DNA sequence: TGTGCCAGCAGTTACACGGGACAGGGCTACGAGCAGTACTTC.

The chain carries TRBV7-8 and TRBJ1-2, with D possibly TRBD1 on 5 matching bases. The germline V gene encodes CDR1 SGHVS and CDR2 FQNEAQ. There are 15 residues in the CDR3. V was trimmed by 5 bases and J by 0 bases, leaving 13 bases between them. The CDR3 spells CASSLLEGANYGYTF. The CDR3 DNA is TGTGCCAGCAGCCTCCTTGAAGGGGCTAACTATGGCTACACCTTC. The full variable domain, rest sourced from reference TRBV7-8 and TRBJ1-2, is GAGVSQSPRYKVAKRGQDVALRCDPISGHVSLFWYQQALGQGPEFLTYFQNEAQLDKSGLPSDRFFAERPEGSVSTLKIQRTQQEDSAVYLCASSLLEGANYGYTFGSGTRLTVV.

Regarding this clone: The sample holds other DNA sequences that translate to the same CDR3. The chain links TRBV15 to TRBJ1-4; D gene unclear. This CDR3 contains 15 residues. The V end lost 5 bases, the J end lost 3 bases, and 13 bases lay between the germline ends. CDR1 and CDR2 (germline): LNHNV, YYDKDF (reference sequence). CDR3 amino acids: CATSSSGASNEKLFF. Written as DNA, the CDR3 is TGTGCCACCAGCTCTTCAGGAGCCTCTAATGAAAAACTGTTTTTT.

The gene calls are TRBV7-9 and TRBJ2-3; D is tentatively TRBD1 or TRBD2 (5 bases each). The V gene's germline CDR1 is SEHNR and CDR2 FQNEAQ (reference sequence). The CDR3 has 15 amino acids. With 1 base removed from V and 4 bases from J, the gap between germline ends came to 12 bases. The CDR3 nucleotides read TGTGCCAGCAGCTTAGAGGGACCCCTCGCAGATACGCAGTATTTT. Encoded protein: CASSLEGPLADTQYF.

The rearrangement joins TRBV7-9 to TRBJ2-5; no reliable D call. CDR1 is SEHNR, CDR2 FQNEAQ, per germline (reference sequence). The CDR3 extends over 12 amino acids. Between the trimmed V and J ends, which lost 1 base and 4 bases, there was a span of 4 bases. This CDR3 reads CASSLVRETQYF. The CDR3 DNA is TGTGCCAGCAGCTTAGTTCGAGAGACCCAGTACTTC.

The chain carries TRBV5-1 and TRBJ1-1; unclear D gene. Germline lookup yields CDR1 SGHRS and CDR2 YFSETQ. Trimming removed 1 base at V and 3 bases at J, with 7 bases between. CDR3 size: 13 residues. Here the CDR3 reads CASSLNGDTEAFF. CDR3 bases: TGCGCCAGCAGCTTGAACGGGGACACTGAAGCTTTCTTT.

DNA for the CDR3: TGTGCCAGCAGTTTGGGCGGGACCGGGGAGCTGTTTTTT. Its translation is CASSLGGTGELFF. The V gene is TRBV28, the J gene TRBJ2-2; tentative D call: TRBD2 (5 bases). V was pared by 3 bases and J by 5 bases, with 7 bases between. CDR1 and CDR2 from the germline V gene are MDHEN and SYDVKM. This CDR3 has 13 amino acids.